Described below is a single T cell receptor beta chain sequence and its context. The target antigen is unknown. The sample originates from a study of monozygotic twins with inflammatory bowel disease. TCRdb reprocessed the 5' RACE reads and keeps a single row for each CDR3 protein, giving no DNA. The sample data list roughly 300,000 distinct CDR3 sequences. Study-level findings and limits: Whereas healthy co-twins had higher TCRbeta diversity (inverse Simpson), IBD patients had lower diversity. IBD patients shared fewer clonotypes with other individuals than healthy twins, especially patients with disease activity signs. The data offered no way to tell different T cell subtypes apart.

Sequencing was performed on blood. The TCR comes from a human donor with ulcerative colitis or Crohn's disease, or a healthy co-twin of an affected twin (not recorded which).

The CDR3 loop reads CASSLTHNYGYTF. The genes are TRBV12-3 or TRBV12-4 and TRBJ1-2. The CDR3 is 13 amino acids.